The clone carrying this T cell receptor beta chain was observed a few times. The V gene lost 6 bases and the J gene lost 14 bases, with 23 bases spanning the gap. The germline CDR1 and CDR2 sequences are MDHEN and SYDVKM. The CDR3 is 15 amino acids. Researchers took RNA transcripts and amplified the TCR beta CDR3 regions from them. The TCR CDR3 was amplified in a first-round RT-PCR using the HTBI primer set. A single record per CDR3 protein comes from TCRdb applying MiXCR to the multiplex PCR reads. The table has more than 600,000 distinct CDR3 sequences, roughly 15% seen once. This record belongs to a study of T cells in Graves' hyperthyroidism and ophthalmopathy.

This clonotype was obtained from a young man with Graves' hyperthyroidism. The sequencing input was blood. This chain joins TRBV28 and TRBJ1-6, with a tentative D call TRBD1 (5 bases). The CDR3: CASSYPGTSFTALHF. DNA for the CDR3: TGTGCCAGCAGCTACCCCGGGACCTCCTTTACGGCCCTCCACTTT.